This T cell receptor beta chain was retrieved from a study of T-cell reconstitution after alpha-beta-depleted transplantation in children. Whole-study results and caveats: Several patients had high TCRbeta diversity at day 60; it came from surviving recipient T cells and thymic progenitors. Reportedly, roughly two months post-transplant, alpha-beta T cells arose from several hundred expanded graft clones. T-cell numbers and diversity one year post-transplant derived largely from freshly generated T cells.

The V end lost 4 bases, the J end lost 8 bases, and 11 bases lay between the germline ends. The CDR3 consists of 13 residues. Germline values: CDR1 LGHDT, CDR2 YNNKEL (reference sequence). For this clonotype: Its antigen is undetermined.

For TCRbeta, the library was prepared with unique molecular identifiers. TCRdb ran MiXCR on the PCR reads and lists one entry per CDR3 protein. The sample lists fewer than 250,000 distinct CDR3 sequences; about 15% were seen once. The chain has TRBV3-1 and TRBJ2-2; unclear D gene. This TCR was recovered from a male patient between 2 and 10 years old who had a stem cell transplant for acute lymphoblastic leukemia, so the T cells may come from the graft donor. This specimen was PBMCs, mostly from graft donor cells, taken 360 days after TCRalphabeta/CD19-depleted stem cell transplant. The CDR3 DNA is TGTGCCAGCAGCCCCCTGACGCCGGGGGAGCTGTTTTTT. It specifies CASSPLTPGELFF.